Listed here is a single TCR beta chain. The record originates from a study of cytotoxic CD8 clonotypes in ibrutinib-treated CLL. This CDR3 comprises 14 residues. CDR1 and CDR2 (germline): SGDLS, YYNGEE. V shed 4 bases, J shed 3 bases, and the junction held 4 bases outside the gene matches. With sequencing, the targeted depth ranged from 1 in 200,000 to 1 in 1 million T cells. Profiling relied on immunoSEQ multiplex PCR, and the TCRdb table lists in-frame clones only, not all of them. The sample yields over 45,000 clones, 56% seen once. The specimen comprised PBMCs, sampled after 24 months of ibrutinib treatment. The sequence was obtained from a human donor with chronic lymphocytic leukemia. The chain carries TRBV9 and TRBJ2-3; the match to TRBD2 covers 8 bases. The CDR3 DNA reads as TGTGCCAGCAGCCGGGGCGGGAGGACAGATACGCAGTATTTT. Protein: CASSRGGRTDTQYF. The complete variable domain, with remaining parts taken from reference TRBV9 and TRBJ2-3, reads DSGVTQTPKHLITATGQRVTLRCSPRSGDLSVYWYQQSLDQGLQFLIQYYNGEERAKGNILERFSAQQFPDLHSELNLSSLELGDSALYFCASSRGGRTDTQYFGPGTRLTVL.